This T cell receptor beta chain was observed in a study of blood T cell repertoires in COVID-19. As originally analysed: The authors estimated nucleated cell counts from reference gene primer amplification. Sequencing was performed with immunoSEQ multiplex PCR; in TCRdb, only in-frame clones are kept and a portion is missing. The V and J calls and the clone size are those of that table, but D and trimming were determined from the DNA. The sample contains about 68,000 clones, 86% of which appear only once. V was cut by 3 bases and J by 6 bases, with 8 bases left in between. Germline lookup yields CDR1 MNHNS and CDR2 SASEGT. The CDR3 loop spans 12 amino acids.

The J gene is TRBJ1-2, the V gene TRBV6-1; D is undetermined. The clonotype originates from a man aged 30-40 years with acute or convalescent COVID-19. The sample was peripheral blood. For the CDR3, the DNA is TGTGCCAGCAGTGATAGGAGTCATGGCTACACCTTC. Translation gives CASSDRSHGYTF.